This entry lists 8 T cell receptor beta chains sequenced from one sample in a study of blood T cell repertoires in COVID-19. TCRdb's copy holds only in-frame clones and misses some; the assay was immunoSEQ multiplex PCR. This table holds 62,000 or so clones, 80% to 90% found once. Material for sequencing was peripheral blood. The receptors were sampled from a man aged 50 to 59 with acute or convalescent COVID-19.

J is TRBJ1-4 and V is TRBV18; D may be TRBD1 (5 bases). V dropped 5 bases and J dropped 1 base, with 8 bases sitting between them. In germline, CDR1 is KGHSH, CDR2 LQKENI. The CDR3 has 14 residues. The CDR3 protein is CASSSGGTNEKLFF. DNA for the CDR3: TGTGCCAGCTCATCGGGGGGAACTAATGAAAAACTGTTTTTT. The full variable domain, rest sourced from reference TRBV18 and TRBJ1-4, is NAGVMQNPRHLVRRRGQEARLRCSPMKGHSHVYWYRQLPEEGLKFMVYLQKENIIDESGMPKERFSAEFPKEGPSILRIQQVVRGDSAAYFCASSSGGTNEKLFFGSGTQLSVL.

V gene TRBV29-1 combines with J gene TRBJ1-4, with D perhaps matching TRBD1 (5 bases). The germline V and J ends were trimmed by 4 bases and 10 bases, with 16 bases remaining between them. Germline V gives CDR1 SQVTM, CDR2 ANQGSEA. The CDR3 length is 13 residues. Written as DNA, the CDR3 is TGCAGCGTTGTCGGCGACAGCGTTGGAAAACTGTTTTTT. Encoded protein: CSVVGDSVGKLFF.

This clone was observed once. V usage is TRBV5-1 and J usage is TRBJ2-3; D remains ambiguous. Germline lookup yields CDR1 SGHRS and CDR2 YFSETQ. With 3 bases removed from V and 5 bases from J, the gap between germline ends came to 13 bases. The CDR3 spans 14 residues. The DNA for the CDR3 is TGCGCCAGCAGCTCGAAAATAAGAGGAGATACGCAGTATTTT. Amino acid sequence: CASSSKIRGDTQYF.

The chain combines TRBV7-9 with TRBJ2-7; no clear D gene. This CDR3 contains 15 residues. CDR1 SEHNR and CDR2 FQNEAQ come from the germline V gene (reference sequence). Trimming cost V 1 base and J 6 bases, with 16 bases left between them. Written as DNA, the CDR3 is TGTGCCAGCAGCTTAGGTGCGGCTCGGCCCGGCGAGCAGTACTTC. Translating it yields CASSLGAARPGEQYF.

Only one count was recorded for this clone. The chain carries TRBV7-2 and TRBJ2-1, with TRBD2 matching 14 bases. The CDR3 runs 17 residues. The V gene end was trimmed by 1 base and the J gene end by 10 bases; junction bases not matched to a gene: 9. Germline V lookup: CDR1 SGHTA, CDR2 FQGNSA. The CDR3 loop reads CASSLVAGTSGSLEQFF. As DNA, the CDR3 is TGTGCCAGCAGCTTAGTGGCCGGGACTAGCGGGAGTCTGGAGCAGTTCTTC.

The chain recombines TRBV27 with TRBJ1-2; D is possibly TRBD1 (6 bases). V lost 5 bases, J lost 4 bases, and 11 bases lay in between. CDR1 and CDR2 (germline): MNHEY, SMNVEV (reference sequence). This CDR3 contains 13 residues. The CDR3 bases are TGTGCCAGCAGTGTGTCCAGGGGCTATGGCTACACCTTC. Its translation is CASSVSRGYGYTF.

This chain joins TRBV27 and TRBJ1-5; D unresolved. V gave up 6 bases and J gave up 4 bases, with 10 bases separating them. In germline, CDR1 is MNHEY, CDR2 SMNVEV (reference sequence). The CDR3 sequence is 13 residues long. For the CDR3, the DNA is TGTGCCAGCAGGAACTCACCGAATCAGCCCCAGCATTTT. Amino acids: CASRNSPNQPQHF.

This clone was recorded only once. The CDR3 DNA is TGCGCCAGCAGCAGGGGGGGCCTAGCGGGCGTACAAGAGACCCAGTACTTC. This sequence encodes CASSRGGLAGVQETQYF. The V gene is TRBV5-1, the J gene TRBJ2-5; 8 bases fit TRBD2. The CDR3 is made up of 17 amino acids. V lost 4 bases to trimming and J lost 2 bases; unmatched junction nucleotides: 13. The germline V gene encodes CDR1 SGHRS and CDR2 YFSETQ.